The text below deals with one T cell receptor beta chain. Measured with immunoSEQ multiplex PCR; TCRdb has only the in-frame clones, and not every one. The repertoire holds more than 550,000 clones, with approximately 83% as singletons. Trimming took 5 bases from V and 0 from J, leaving 26 bases between them. CDR1 and CDR2 from the germline V gene are SNHLY and FYNNEI. The CDR3 sequence is 20 residues long. This sample is drawn from a study of shared T cell receptors in the human thymus. These records were also assigned to another study, of human thymus T cells. That work states: Serving as donors were healthy Finnish infants, each of whom was having open corrective surgery for congenital heart defects.

The chain combines TRBV2 with TRBJ2-1, with a possible D match to TRBD2 (6 bases). The source of this sequence is a girl under three years old with a congenital heart defect. Sequencing used thymocytes. CDR3 amino acids: CASSRPRGAPQSDSYNEQFF. CDR3 in DNA: TGTGCCAGCAGTAGACCACGCGGGGCTCCCCAGAGCGACTCCTACAATGAGCAGTTCTTC.